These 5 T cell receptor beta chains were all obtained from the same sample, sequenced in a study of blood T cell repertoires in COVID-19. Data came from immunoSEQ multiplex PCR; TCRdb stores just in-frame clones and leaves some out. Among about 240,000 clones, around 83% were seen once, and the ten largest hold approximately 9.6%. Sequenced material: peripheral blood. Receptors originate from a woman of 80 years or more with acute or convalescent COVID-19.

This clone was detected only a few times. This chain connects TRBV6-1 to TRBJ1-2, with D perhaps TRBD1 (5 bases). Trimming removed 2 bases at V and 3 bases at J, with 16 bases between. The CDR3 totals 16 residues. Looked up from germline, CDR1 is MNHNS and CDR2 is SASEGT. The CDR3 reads CASSERLGPGYYGYTF. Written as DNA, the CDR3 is TGTGCCAGCAGTGAACGGTTGGGGCCTGGCTACTATGGCTACACCTTC.

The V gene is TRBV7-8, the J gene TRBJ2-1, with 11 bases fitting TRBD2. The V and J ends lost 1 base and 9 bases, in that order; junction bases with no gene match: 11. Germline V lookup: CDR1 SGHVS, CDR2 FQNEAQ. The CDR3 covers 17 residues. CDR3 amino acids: CASSLVVSGGAEGEQFF. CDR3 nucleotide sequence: TGTGCCAGCAGCTTAGTAGTTAGCGGGGGGGCCGAAGGTGAGCAGTTCTTC.

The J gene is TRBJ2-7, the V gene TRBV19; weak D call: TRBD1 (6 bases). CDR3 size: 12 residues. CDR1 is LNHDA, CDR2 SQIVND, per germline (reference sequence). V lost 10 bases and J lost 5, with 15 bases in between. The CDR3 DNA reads TGTGCCACCTCGACAGGTATAAACGAGCAGTACTTC. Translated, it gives CATSTGINEQYF.

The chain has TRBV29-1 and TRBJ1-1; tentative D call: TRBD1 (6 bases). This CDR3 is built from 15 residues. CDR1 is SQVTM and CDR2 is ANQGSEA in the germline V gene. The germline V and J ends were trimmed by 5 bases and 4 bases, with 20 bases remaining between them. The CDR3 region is CSVQSWGGPGTEAFF. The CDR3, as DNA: TGCAGCGTTCAATCCTGGGGGGGGCCTGGCACTGAAGCTTTCTTT.

The CDR3 DNA follows: TGTGCCAGCAGTCCAATCGGGACAGGGGTTGCTGAAGCTTTCTTT. It is translated as CASSPIGTGVAEAFF. The V call is TRBV27, the J call TRBJ1-1; TRBD1 aligns across 10 bases. There are 15 residues in the CDR3. V gave up 5 bases and J gave up 6 bases; unmatched junction bases: 9. The germline V gene has CDR1 MNHEY and CDR2 SMNVEV (reference sequence).